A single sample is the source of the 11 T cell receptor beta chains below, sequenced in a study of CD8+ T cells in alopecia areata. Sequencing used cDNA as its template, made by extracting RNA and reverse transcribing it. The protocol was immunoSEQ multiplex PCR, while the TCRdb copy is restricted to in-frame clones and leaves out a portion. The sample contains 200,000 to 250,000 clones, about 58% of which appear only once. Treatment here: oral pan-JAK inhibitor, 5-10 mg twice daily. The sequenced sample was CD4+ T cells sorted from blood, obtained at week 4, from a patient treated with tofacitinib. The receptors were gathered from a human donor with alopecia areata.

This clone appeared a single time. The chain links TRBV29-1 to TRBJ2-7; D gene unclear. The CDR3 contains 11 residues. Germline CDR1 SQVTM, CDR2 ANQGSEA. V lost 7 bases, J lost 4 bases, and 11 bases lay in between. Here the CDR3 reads CSARTVYEQYF. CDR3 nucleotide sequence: TGCAGCGCCCGAACAGTTTACGAGCAGTACTTC.

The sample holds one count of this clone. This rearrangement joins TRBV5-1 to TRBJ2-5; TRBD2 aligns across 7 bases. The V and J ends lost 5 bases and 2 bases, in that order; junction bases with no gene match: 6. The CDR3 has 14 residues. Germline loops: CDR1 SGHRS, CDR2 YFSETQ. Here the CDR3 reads CASRLSGRQETQYF. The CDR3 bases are TGCGCCAGCAGGCTTTCCGGGAGGCAAGAGACCCAGTACTTC.

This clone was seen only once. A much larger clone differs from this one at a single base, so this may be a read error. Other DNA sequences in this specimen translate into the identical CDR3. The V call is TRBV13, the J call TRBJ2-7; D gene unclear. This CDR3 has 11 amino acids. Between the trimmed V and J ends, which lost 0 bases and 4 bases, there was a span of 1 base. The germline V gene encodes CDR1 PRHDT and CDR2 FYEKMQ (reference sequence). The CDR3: CASSLGYEQYF. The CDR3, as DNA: TGTGCCAGCAGCTTAGGTTACGAGCAGTACTTC. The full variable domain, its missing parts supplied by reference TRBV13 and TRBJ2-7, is AAGVIQSPRHLIKEKRETATLKCYPIPRHDTVYWYQQGPGQDPQFLISFYEKMQSDKGSIPDRFSAQQFSDYHSELNMSSLELGDSALYFCASSLGYEQYFGPGTRLTVT.

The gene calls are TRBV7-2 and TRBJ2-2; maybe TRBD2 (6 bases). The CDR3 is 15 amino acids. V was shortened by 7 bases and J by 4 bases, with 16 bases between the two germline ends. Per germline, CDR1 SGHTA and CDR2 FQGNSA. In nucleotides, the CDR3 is TGTGCCAGCACCGTCGAGGGACTCCTCACCGGGGAGCTGTTTTTT. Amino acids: CASTVEGLLTGELFF.

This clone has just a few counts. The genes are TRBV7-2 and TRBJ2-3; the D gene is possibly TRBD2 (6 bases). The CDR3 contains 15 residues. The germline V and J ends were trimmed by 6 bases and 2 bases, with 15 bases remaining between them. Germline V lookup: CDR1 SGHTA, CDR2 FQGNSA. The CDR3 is CASRSTRGPTDTQYF. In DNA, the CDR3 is TGTGCCAGCAGATCGACTAGAGGGCCCACAGATACGCAGTATTTT.

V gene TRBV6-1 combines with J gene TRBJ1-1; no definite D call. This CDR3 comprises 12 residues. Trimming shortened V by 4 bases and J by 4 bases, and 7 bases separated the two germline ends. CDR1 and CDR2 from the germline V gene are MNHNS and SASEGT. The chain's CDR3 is CASSAGVTEAFF. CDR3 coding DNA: TGTGCCAGCAGTGCCGGGGTCACTGAAGCTTTCTTT.

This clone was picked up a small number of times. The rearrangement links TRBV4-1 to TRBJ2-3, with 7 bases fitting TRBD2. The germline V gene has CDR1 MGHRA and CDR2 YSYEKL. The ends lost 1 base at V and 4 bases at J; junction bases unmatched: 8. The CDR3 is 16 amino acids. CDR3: CASSQGASGGSDTQYF. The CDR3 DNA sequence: TGCGCCAGCAGCCAAGGGGCTAGCGGTGGGTCAGATACGCAGTATTTT.

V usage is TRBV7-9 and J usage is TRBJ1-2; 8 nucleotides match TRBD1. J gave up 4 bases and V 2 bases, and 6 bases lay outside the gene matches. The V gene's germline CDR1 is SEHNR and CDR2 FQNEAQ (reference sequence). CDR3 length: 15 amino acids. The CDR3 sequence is CASSLSGQGGYGYTF. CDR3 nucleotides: TGTGCCAGCAGCTTATCCGGACAGGGAGGCTATGGCTACACCTTC.

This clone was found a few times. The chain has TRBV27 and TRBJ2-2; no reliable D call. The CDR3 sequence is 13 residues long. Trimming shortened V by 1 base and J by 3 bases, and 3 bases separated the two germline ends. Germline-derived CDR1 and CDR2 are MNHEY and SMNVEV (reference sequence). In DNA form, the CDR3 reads TGTGCCAGCAGTTTATGGGACACCGGGGAGCTGTTTTTT. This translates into CASSLWDTGELFF.

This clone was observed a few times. CDR3 DNA sequence: TGTGCCATCCGTGCTGCAGGGGAAGTGAGCACTGAAGCTTTCTTT. This codes for CAIRAAGEVSTEAFF. The chain carries TRBV19 and TRBJ1-1; D possibly corresponds to TRBD1 (6 bases). This CDR3 is 15 amino acids long. CDR1 is LNHDA and CDR2 is SQIVND in the germline V gene (reference sequence). Trimming took off 10 bases at V and 4 bases at J, with 22 bases between the two ends. Filled out from reference TRBV19 and TRBJ1-1, the complete variable domain reads DGGITQSPKYLFRKEGQNVTLSCEQNLNHDAMYWYRQDPGQGLRLIYYSQIVNDFQKGDIAEGYSVSREKKESFPLTVTSAQKNPTAFYLCAIRAAGEVSTEAFFGQGTRLTVV.

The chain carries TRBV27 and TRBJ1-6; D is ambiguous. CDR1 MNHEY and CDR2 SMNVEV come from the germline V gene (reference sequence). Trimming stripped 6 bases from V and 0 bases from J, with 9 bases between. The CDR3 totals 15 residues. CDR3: CASSDLSSYNSPLHF. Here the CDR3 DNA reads TGTGCCAGCAGCGATCTAAGCTCCTATAATTCACCCCTCCACTTT.